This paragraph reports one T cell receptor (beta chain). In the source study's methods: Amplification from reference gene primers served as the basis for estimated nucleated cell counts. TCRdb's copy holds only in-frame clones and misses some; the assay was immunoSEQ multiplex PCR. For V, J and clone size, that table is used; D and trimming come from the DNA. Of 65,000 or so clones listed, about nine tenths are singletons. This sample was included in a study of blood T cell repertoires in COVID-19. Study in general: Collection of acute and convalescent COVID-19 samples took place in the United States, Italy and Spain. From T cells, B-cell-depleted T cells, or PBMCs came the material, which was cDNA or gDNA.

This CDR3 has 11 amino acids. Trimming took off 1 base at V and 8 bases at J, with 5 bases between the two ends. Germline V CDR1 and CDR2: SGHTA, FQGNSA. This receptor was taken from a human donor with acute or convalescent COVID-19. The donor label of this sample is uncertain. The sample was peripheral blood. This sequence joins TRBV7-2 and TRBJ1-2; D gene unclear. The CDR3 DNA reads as TGTGCCAGCAGCTTAGGTGCGGGCTACACCTTC. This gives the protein CASSLGAGYTF.